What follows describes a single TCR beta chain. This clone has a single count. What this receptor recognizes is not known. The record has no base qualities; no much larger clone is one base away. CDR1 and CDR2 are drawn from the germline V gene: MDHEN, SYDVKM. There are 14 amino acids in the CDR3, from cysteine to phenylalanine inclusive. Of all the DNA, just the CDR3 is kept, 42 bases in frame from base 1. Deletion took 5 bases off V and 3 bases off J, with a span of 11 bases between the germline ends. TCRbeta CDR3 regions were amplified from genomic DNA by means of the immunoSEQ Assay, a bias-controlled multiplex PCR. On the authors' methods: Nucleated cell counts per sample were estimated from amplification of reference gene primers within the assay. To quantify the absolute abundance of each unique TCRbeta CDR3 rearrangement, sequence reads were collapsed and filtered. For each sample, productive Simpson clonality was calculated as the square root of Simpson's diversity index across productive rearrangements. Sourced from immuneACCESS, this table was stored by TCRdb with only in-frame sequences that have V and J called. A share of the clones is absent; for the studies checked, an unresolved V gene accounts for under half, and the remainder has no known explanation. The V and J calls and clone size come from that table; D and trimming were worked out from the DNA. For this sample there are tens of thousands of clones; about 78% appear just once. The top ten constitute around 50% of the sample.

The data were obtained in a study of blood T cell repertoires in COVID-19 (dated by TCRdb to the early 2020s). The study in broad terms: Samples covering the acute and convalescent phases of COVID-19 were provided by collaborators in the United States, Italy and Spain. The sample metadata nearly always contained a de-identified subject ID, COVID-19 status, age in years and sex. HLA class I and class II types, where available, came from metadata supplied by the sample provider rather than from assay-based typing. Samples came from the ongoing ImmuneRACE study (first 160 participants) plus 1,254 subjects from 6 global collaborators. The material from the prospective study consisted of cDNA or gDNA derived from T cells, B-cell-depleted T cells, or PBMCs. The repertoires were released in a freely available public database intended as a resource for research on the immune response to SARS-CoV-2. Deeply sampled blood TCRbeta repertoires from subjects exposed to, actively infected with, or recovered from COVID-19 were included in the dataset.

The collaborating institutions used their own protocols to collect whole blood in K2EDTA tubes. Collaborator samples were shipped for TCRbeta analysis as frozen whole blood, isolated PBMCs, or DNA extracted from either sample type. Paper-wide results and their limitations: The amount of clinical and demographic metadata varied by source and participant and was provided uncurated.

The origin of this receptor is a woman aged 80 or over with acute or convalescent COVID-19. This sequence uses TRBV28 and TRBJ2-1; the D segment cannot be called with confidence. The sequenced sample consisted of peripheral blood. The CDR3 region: CASSPSKFYNEQFF. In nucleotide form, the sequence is TGTGCCAGCAGTCCCAGTAAGTTCTACAATGAGCAGTTCTTC. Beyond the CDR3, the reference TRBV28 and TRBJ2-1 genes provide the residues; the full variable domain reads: DVKVTQSSRYLVKRTGEKVFLECVQDMDHENMFWYRQDPGLGLRLIYFSYDVKMKEKGDIPEGYSVSREKKERFSLILESASTNQTSMYLCASSPSKFYNEQFFGPGTRLTVL.